The present T cell receptor beta chain was sequenced within a study of T-cell reconstitution after alpha-beta-depleted transplantation in children. V shed 4 bases and J shed 3 bases, with 11 bases lying between them. Germline V gives CDR1 SGDLS, CDR2 YYNGEE. This CDR3 region has 14 residues. This clonotype has a handful of counts. TCRbeta library construction was performed incorporating unique molecular identifiers. TCRdb recomputed calls from the PCR reads with MiXCR, one row per CDR3 protein. The sample shows around 360,000 distinct CDR3 sequences, approximately 10% of them seen only once. The chain links TRBV9 to TRBJ2-1; possible D gene TRBD2, 5 bases. The starting material was PBMCs from the stem cell graft donor, obtained from the stem cell graft. The origin of this receptor is a human donor who donated a stem cell graft to a child with acute lymphoblastic leukemia. The CDR3 region is CASSKSGLYNEQFF. In nucleotides, the CDR3 is TGTGCCAGCAGCAAAAGCGGCCTCTACAATGAGCAGTTCTTC.